The 6 T cell receptor beta chains in this list originate from one sample, sequenced in a study of Graves' ophthalmopathy and Graves' hyperthyroidism. Amplification of TCR beta CDR3 regions used RNA transcripts. RT-PCR was first run with HTBI primers, then multiplex PCR in a second round. TCRdb used MiXCR to reprocess the multiplex PCR reads, holding one entry per CDR3 protein. The sample carries around 670,000 distinct CDR3 sequences, roughly 41% recorded once. The sequenced sample was peripheral blood. All receptors derive from an adult man with Graves' ophthalmopathy.

This clonotype showed up just once. A single base separates this from a much larger clone, so it may be a read error. This chain joins TRBV2 and TRBJ1-6; tentative D call: TRBD1 (5 bases). CDR3 length: 14 residues. CDR1 is SNHLY, CDR2 FYNNEI, per germline. CDR3: CTSSRDAYNSPLHF. CDR3 DNA sequence: TGTACCAGCAGCCGGGACGCTTATAATTCACCCCTCCACTTT.

This clonotype was detected ten times or more. V and J are TRBV7-2 and TRBJ1-2, with D perhaps matching TRBD1 (6 bases). Germline V gene lookup returns CDR1 SGHTA and CDR2 FQGNSA. The CDR3 runs 13 residues. V shed 5 bases and J shed 7 bases, with 14 bases lying between them. For the CDR3, the DNA is TGTGCCAGCAGCCAGATGGGGGCGTCTGGCTACACCTTC. Its translation is CASSQMGASGYTF.

V usage is TRBV20-1 and J usage is TRBJ2-7; no firm D call. CDR1 is DFQATT and CDR2 is SNEGSKA in the germline V gene (reference sequence). The CDR3 spans 12 residues. The V end lost 4 bases, the J end lost 5 bases, and 12 bases lay between the germline ends. The CDR3 sequence is CSATRTVDEQYF. CDR3 nucleotides: TGCAGTGCTACACGGACGGTCGACGAGCAGTACTTC.

This clonotype was seen more than once but under ten times. The rearrangement links TRBV19 to TRBJ1-6, with D maybe TRBD1 (6 bases). This CDR3 region has 15 residues. Germline CDR1 is LNHDA and CDR2 is SQIVND (reference sequence). V gave up 5 bases and J gave up 13 bases, with 21 bases separating them. Here the CDR3 reads CASSPGGQFSSPLHF. CDR3 nucleotide sequence: TGTGCCAGTAGTCCCGGCGGACAGTTTTCTTCGCCCCTCCACTTT.

There are a few counts of this clonotype. The V and J genes are TRBV25-1 and TRBJ2-5; D is unresolved. Germline assignment: CDR1 MGHDK and CDR2 SYGVNS. The V and J ends lost 5 bases and 1 base respectively, with 11 bases between them. This CDR3 is 14 amino acids long. CDR3 DNA sequence: TGTGCCAGCAGTTTTATCGGTGGCCAAGAGACCCAGTACTTC. It specifies CASSFIGGQETQYF.

V is TRBV25-1 and J is TRBJ1-2; D might be TRBD1 (6 bases). Germline CDR1 is MGHDK and CDR2 is SYGVNS. With 5 bases removed from V and 3 bases from J, the gap between germline ends came to 16 bases. The CDR3 is made up of 15 amino acids. The CDR3 here is CASSLWGRGDYGYTF. CDR3 nucleotides: TGTGCCAGCAGTTTATGGGGGCGGGGAGACTATGGCTACACCTTC.